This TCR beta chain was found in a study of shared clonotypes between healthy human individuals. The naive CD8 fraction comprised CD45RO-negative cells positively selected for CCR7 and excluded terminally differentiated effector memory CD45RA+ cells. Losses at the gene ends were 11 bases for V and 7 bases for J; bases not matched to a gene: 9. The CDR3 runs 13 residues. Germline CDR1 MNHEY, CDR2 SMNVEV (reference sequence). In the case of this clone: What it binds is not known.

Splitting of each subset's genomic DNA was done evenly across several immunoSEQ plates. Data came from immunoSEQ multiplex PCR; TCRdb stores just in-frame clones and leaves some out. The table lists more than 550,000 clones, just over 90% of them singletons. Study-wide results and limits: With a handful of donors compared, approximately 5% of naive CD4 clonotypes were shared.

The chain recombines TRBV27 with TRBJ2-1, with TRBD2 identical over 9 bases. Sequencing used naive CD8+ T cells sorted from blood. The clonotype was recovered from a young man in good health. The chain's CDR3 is CASGLAVTNEQFF. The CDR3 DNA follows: TGTGCCTCGGGACTAGCCGTAACAAATGAGCAGTTCTTC.